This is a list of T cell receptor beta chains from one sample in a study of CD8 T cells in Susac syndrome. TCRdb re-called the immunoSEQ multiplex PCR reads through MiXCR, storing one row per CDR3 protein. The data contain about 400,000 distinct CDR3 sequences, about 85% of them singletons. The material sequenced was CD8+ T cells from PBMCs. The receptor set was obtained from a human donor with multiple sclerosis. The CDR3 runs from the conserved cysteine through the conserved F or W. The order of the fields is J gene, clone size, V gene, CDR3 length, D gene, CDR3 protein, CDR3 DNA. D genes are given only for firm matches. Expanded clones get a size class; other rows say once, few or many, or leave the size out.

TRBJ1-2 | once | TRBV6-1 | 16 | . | CASSEGTGGFGYGYTF | TGTGCCAGCAGTGAAGGGACGGGGGGCTTCGGCTATGGCTACACCTTC
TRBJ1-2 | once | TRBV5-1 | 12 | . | CASRTANYGYTF | TGCGCCAGCAGGACGGCTAACTATGGCTACACCTTC
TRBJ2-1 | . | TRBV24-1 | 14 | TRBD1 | CATSDPGTGDEQFF | TGTGCCACCAGTGATCCCGGGACAGGGGATGAGCAGTTCTTC
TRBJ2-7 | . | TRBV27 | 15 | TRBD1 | CASSLTGTGLYEQYF | TGTGCCAGCTCTCTTACCGGGACAGGACTCTACGAGCAGTACTTC
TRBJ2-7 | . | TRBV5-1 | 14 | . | CASSMWKRANEQYF | TGCGCCAGCAGCATGTGGAAGAGAGCTAACGAGCAGTACTTC
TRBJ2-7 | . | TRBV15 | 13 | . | CATSEGSAYEQYF | TGTGCCACCAGCGAGGGGAGCGCCTACGAGCAGTACTTC
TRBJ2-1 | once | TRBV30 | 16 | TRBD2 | CAWHDPTSGWNNEQFF | TGTGCCTGGCACGACCCAACTAGCGGGTGGAACAATGAGCAGTTCTTC
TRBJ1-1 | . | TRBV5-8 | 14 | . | CASSPRAWNTEAFF | TGTGCCAGCAGCCCCCGGGCCTGGAACACTGAAGCTTTCTTT
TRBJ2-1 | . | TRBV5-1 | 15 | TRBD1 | CASSPGTGDSNEQFF | TGCGCCAGCAGCCCTGGGACAGGGGACTCCAATGAGCAGTTCTTC
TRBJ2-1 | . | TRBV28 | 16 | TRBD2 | CASSSGFERDWYEQFF | TGTGCCAGCAGCTCAGGGTTTGAGCGGGACTGGTATGAGCAGTTCTTC
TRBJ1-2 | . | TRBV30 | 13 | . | CAWSVFQGHGYTF | TGTGCCTGGAGTGTGTTTCAGGGCCATGGCTACACCTTC
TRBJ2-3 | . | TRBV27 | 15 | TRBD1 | CASSLTGGRTDTQYF | TGTGCCAGCAGTCTTACAGGGGGCAGAACAGATACGCAGTATTTT
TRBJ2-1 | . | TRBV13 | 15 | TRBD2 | CASSFSPSGDNEQFF | TGTGCCAGCAGCTTTTCGCCTAGCGGGGACAATGAGCAGTTCTTC
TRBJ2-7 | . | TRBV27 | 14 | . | CASSFAGSPGEQYF | TGTGCCAGCAGTTTTGCGGGGTCCCCCGGCGAGCAGTACTTC
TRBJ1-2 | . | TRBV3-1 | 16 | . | CASSQEMTWRFDGYTF | TGTGCCAGCAGCCAAGAGATGACATGGCGATTCGATGGCTACACCTTC
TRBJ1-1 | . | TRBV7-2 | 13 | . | CASSLAPGAEAFF | TGTGCCAGCAGCTTAGCTCCTGGCGCTGAAGCTTTCTTT
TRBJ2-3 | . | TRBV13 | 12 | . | CASSFFGDTQYF | TGTGCCAGCAGCTTTTTCGGAGATACGCAGTATTTT
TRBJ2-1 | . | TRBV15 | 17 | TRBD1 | CATSRDLTGISYNEQFF | TGTGCCACCAGCAGAGATCTGACAGGGATTTCCTACAATGAGCAGTTCTTC
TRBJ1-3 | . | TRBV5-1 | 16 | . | CASSGGRMSSGNTIYF | TGCGCCAGCAGCGGGGGACGGATGAGCTCTGGAAACACCATATATTTT
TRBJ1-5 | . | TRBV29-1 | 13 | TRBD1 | CSVVTGQNQPQHF | TGCAGCGTTGTGACAGGGCAAAATCAGCCCCAGCATTTT
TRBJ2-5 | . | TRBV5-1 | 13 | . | CASSLAPEETQYF | TGCGCCAGCAGCTTGGCCCCGGAAGAGACCCAGTACTTC
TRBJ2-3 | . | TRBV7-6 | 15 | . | CASSLEVEYTDTQYF | TGTGCCAGCAGCCTGGAGGTCGAGTATACAGATACGCAGTATTTT
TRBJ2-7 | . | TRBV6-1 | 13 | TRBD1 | CAIDREYSYEQYF | TGTGCCATCGACAGGGAATACTCCTACGAGCAGTACTTC
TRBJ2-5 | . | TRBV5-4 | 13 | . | CASSSEFGETQYF | TGTGCCAGCAGCTCAGAGTTTGGCGAGACCCAGTACTTC
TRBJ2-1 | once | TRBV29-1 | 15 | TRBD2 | CSVEWTSGEGNEQFF | TGCAGCGTCGAATGGACTAGCGGGGAGGGAAATGAGCAGTTCTTC
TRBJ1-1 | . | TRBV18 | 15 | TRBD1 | CASSDLDRGNTEAFF | TGTGCCAGCTCAGACCTCGACAGGGGTAACACTGAAGCTTTCTTT
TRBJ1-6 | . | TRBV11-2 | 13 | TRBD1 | CASSFWDSRNLHF | TGTGCCAGCAGCTTCTGGGACAGCCGAAACCTCCACTTT
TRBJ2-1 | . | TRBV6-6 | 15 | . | CASSPAGGAYNEQFF | TGTGCCAGCAGTCCGGCCGGGGGAGCTTACAATGAGCAGTTCTTC
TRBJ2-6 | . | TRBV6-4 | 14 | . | CASSDGPGANVLTF | TGTGCCAGCAGTGATGGTCCAGGGGCCAACGTCCTGACTTTC
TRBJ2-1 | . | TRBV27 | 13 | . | CASSFVGAYEQFF | TGTGCCAGCAGTTTTGTCGGCGCGTACGAGCAGTTCTTC
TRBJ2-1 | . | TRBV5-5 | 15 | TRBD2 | CASSLGLGWVYEQFF | TGTGCCAGCAGCCTAGGACTAGGCTGGGTCTATGAGCAGTTCTTC
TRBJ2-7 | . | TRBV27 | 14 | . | CASSFGEAPYEQYF | TGTGCCAGCAGTTTCGGGGAGGCTCCCTACGAGCAGTACTTC
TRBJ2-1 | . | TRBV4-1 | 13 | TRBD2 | CASSQALADEQFF | TGCGCCAGCAGCCAAGCGCTAGCGGATGAGCAGTTCTTC
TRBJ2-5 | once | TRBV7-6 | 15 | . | CASSAMSRLQETQYF | TGTGCCAGCAGCGCTATGAGTAGACTCCAAGAGACCCAGTACTTC
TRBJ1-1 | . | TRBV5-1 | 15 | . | CASSLNSYMNTEAFF | TGCGCCAGCAGCTTGAACAGTTATATGAACACTGAAGCTTTCTTT
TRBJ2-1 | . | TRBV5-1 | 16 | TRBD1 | CASSLGDRGCAYEQFF | TGCGCCAGCAGCTTGGGCGACAGGGGGTGCGCATATGAGCAGTTCTTC
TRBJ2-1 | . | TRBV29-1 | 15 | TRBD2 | CSVELAGGLDNEQFF | TGCAGCGTTGAACTAGCGGGGGGCCTAGACAATGAGCAGTTCTTC
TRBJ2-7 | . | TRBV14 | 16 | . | CASSQGMAGLWYEQYF | TGTGCCAGCAGCCAAGGCATGGCCGGGCTCTGGTACGAGCAGTACTTC
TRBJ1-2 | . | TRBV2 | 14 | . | CASMRQQSNYGYTF | TGTGCCAGCATGCGACAGCAGTCTAACTATGGCTACACCTTC
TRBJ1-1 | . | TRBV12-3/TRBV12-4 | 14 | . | CASSQSRLNTEAFF | TGTGCCAGCAGTCAAAGTAGATTGAACACTGAAGCTTTCTTT
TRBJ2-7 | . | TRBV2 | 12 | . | CASRRDAYEQYF | TGTGCCAGCAGACGGGATGCCTACGAGCAGTACTTC
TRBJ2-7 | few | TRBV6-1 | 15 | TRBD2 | CASSSPTSGGYEQYF | TGTGCCAGCAGTTCCCCGACTAGCGGGGGATACGAGCAGTACTTC
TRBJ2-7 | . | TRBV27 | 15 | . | CASSYLGTKGYEQYF | TGTGCCAGCAGTTACTTGGGGACAAAGGGTTACGAGCAGTACTTC
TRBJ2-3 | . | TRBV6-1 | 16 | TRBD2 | CASRPAGGTYTDTQYF | TGTGCCAGCAGACCGGCGGGAGGGACTTACACAGATACGCAGTATTTT
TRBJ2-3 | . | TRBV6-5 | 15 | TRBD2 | CASSSTSGDTDTQYF | TGTGCCAGCAGTTCCACTAGCGGGGACACAGATACGCAGTATTTT
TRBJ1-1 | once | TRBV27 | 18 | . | CASSLSVQGPGPNTEAFF | TGTGCCAGCAGTTTATCGGTCCAGGGCCCAGGGCCGAACACTGAAGCTTTCTTT
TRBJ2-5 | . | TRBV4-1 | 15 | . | CASSQVDFREETQYF | TGCGCCAGCAGCCAAGTGGACTTCAGGGAAGAGACCCAGTACTTC
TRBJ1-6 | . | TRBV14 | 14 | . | CASSQAWGQSPLHF | TGTGCCAGCAGCCAAGCCTGGGGGCAATCACCCCTCCACTTT
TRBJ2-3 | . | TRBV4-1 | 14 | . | CASSPRTSTDTQYF | TGCGCCAGCAGCCCGAGGACTAGCACAGATACGCAGTATTTT
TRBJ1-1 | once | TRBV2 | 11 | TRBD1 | CANTGATEAFF | TGTGCCAACACAGGGGCCACTGAAGCTTTCTTT
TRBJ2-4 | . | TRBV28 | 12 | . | CASSSSPGDEYF | TGTGCCAGCAGTTCCTCCCCCGGAGACGAGTACTTC
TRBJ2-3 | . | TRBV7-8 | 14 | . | CASSGRLDRDTQYF | TGTGCCAGCAGCGGCCGACTAGATAGAGATACGCAGTATTTT
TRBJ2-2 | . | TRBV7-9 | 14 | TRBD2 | CASSSGTSGGRLFF | TGTGCCAGCAGCTCGGGGACTAGCGGGGGCCGCCTGTTTTTT
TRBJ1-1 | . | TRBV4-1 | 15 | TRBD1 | CASSQSRGQVTEAFF | TGCGCCAGCAGCCAATCAAGAGGACAGGTCACTGAAGCTTTCTTT
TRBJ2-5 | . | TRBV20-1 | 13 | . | CSARVHTQETQYF | TGCAGTGCTAGAGTACATACACAAGAGACCCAGTACTTC
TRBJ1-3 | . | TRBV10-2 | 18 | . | CASSKLDGSWSSGNTIYF | TGCGCCAGCAGTAAACTGGACGGATCATGGAGCTCTGGAAACACCATATATTTT
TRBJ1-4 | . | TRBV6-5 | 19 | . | CASSYLDWGALMANEKLFF | TGTGCCAGCAGTTACCTCGATTGGGGAGCCCTAATGGCTAATGAAAAACTGTTTTTT
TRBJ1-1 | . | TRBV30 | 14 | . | CAWSEGLEGQEAFF | TGTGCCTGGAGCGAGGGGCTCGAAGGACAGGAAGCTTTCTTT
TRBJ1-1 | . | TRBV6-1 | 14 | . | CASSEIWKNTEAFF | TGTGCCAGCAGTGAAATTTGGAAAAACACTGAAGCTTTCTTT
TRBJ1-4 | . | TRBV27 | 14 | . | CASRSGSLPEKLFF | TGTGCCAGCAGATCAGGGTCCCTTCCTGAAAAACTGTTTTTT